The 25 T cell receptor beta chains given below trace back to one sample, sequenced in a study of T cell changes during pregnancy in multiple sclerosis. Clones were read by immunoSEQ multiplex PCR, and TCRdb kept only the in-frame ones, dropping some. The sample contains roughly 76,000 clones, over 80% of which appear only once. The sequenced sample was CD4+ T cells from peripheral blood mononuclear cells, obtained in the second trimester of pregnancy. These receptors were obtained from a female donor with multiple sclerosis, enrolled in a pregnancy study.

The rearrangement uses TRBV20-1 and TRBJ2-1, with unresolved D. The CDR3 is made up of 11 amino acids. V lost 2 bases, J lost 5 bases, and 4 bases lay in between. Germline values: CDR1 DFQATT, CDR2 SNEGSKA (reference sequence). The DNA for the CDR3 is TGCAGTGCTAGAAAGCACAATGAGCAGTTCTTC. Translated, it gives CSARKHNEQFF.

The chain joins TRBV5-1 to TRBJ2-1; 10 nucleotides line up with TRBD2. Per the germline V gene, CDR1 is SGHRS and CDR2 is YFSETQ. The CDR3 has 15 amino acids. V shed 5 bases and J 3 bases; nucleotides not matched to a gene: 5. CDR3 coding DNA: TGCGCCAGCAGTGGAGCGGGGGGGCTCTACAATGAGCAGTTCTTC. This gives the protein CASSGAGGLYNEQFF.

The J gene is TRBJ2-6, the V gene TRBV12-5; 15 bases align to TRBD2. Per the germline V gene, CDR1 is LGHNT and CDR2 is FRNRAP. V was pared by 3 bases and J by 0 bases, with 9 bases of the junction left unmatched. This CDR3 region has 21 residues. CDR3 coding DNA: TGTGCTAGTGGTTTTACCGGGACTAGCGGGGGGCCCCCCTCTGGGGCCAACGTCCTGACTTTC. It encodes CASGFTGTSGGPPSGANVLTF.

V usage is TRBV30 and J usage is TRBJ1-5; 8 nucleotides match TRBD1. In germline, CDR1 is GTSNPN, CDR2 SVGIG (reference sequence). CDR3 length: 14 amino acids. The V gene end was trimmed by 0 bases and the J gene end by 4 bases; junction bases not matched to a gene: 2. The CDR3 DNA follows: TGTGCCTGGAGTGTCACAGGGGGAAATCAGCCCCAGCATTTT. It translates to CAWSVTGGNQPQHF.

V usage is TRBV7-8 and J usage is TRBJ1-6; the D gene is possibly TRBD1 (5 bases). V lost 2 bases and J lost 9, with 17 bases in between. Germline lookup yields CDR1 SGHVS and CDR2 FQNEAQ. The CDR3 is made up of 16 amino acids. The CDR3 region is CASSLPQAGTGSPLHF. The DNA of the CDR3 is TGTGCCAGCAGCTTACCCCAGGCGGGGACGGGTTCACCCCTCCACTTT. Looking up the rest from reference TRBV7-8 and TRBJ1-6 gives the full variable domain: GAGVSQSPRYKVAKRGQDVALRCDPISGHVSLFWYQQALGQGPEFLTYFQNEAQLDKSGLPSDRFFAERPEGSVSTLKIQRTQQEDSAVYLCASSLPQAGTGSPLHFGNGTRLTVT.

The rearrangement joins TRBV7-2 to TRBJ2-3; perhaps TRBD2 as D (5 bases). Trimming took 9 bases from V and 3 from J, leaving 10 bases between them. The CDR3 runs to 12 residues. In germline, CDR1 is SGHTA, CDR2 FQGNSA. Written as DNA, the CDR3 is TGTGCCAGTCAAATAGCGACAGATACGCAGTATTTT. Translation: CASQIATDTQYF.

The CDR3 DNA is TGTGCCAGCAGCCCGGGGGTAAACTATGGCTACACCTTC. It translates to CASSPGVNYGYTF. V gene TRBV7-9 combines with J gene TRBJ1-2; perhaps TRBD1 as D (5 bases). Trimming took off 5 bases at V and 2 bases at J, with 9 bases between the two ends. The CDR3 runs to 13 residues. The V gene's germline CDR1 is SEHNR and CDR2 FQNEAQ (reference sequence).

The chain has TRBV18 and TRBJ2-7; 11 bases align to TRBD1. The length of the CDR3 is 16 residues. V was clipped by 3 bases and J by 1 base; unmatched bases: 5. Looked up from germline, CDR1 is KGHSH and CDR2 is LQKENI. The CDR3 DNA is TGTGCCAGCTCACCCCCCGGGACAGGGGGTTCCTACGAGCAGTACTTC. This codes for CASSPPGTGGSYEQYF.

This chain uses TRBV28 with TRBJ2-7; D is perhaps TRBD1 (6 bases). Germline CDR1 is MDHEN and CDR2 is SYDVKM. The CDR3 runs 16 residues. The V and J ends lost 4 bases and 0 bases respectively, with 16 bases between them. The CDR3 nucleotides read TGTGCCAGCAGTTCCCCCGGGCAGGGGTCCTCCTACGAGCAGTACTTC. As protein: CASSSPGQGSSYEQYF.

As for this clone: One end of the junction varies from germline; a read error may be responsible. The same CDR3 also results from other DNA sequences found in this sample. Written as DNA, the CDR3 is TGTGCCAGCAGCTACGGAGAAATGAACACTGAAGCTTTCTTT. It encodes CASSYGEMNTEAFF. This chain connects TRBV5-1 to TRBJ1-1, with D hard to call. This CDR3 comprises 14 residues. Germline CDR1 is SGHRS and CDR2 is YFSETQ.

The rearrangement links TRBV6-1 to TRBJ2-7, with D tentatively TRBD2 (6 bases). The germline CDR1 and CDR2 sequences are MNHNS and SASEGT. CDR3 length: 13 residues. Trimming cost V 2 bases and J 7 bases, with 12 bases left between them. The CDR3 nucleotides are TGTGCCAGCAGTGAATGGCGGGGTCGGGAGCAGTACTTC. It translates to CASSEWRGREQYF.

The gene calls are TRBV4-1 and TRBJ2-1; 10 bases line up with TRBD2. J lost 4 bases, V lost 3 bases, and 6 bases had no gene match. The CDR3 loop spans 16 amino acids. Germline loops: CDR1 MGHRA, CDR2 YSYEKL. For the CDR3, the DNA is TGCGCCAGCAGCCACCCAAGCGGGAGGGGTTACAATGAGCAGTTCTTC. Translating it yields CASSHPSGRGYNEQFF.

The J gene is TRBJ1-2, the V gene TRBV29-1; possible D gene TRBD1, 5 bases. V was cut by 2 bases and J by 1 base, with 5 bases left in between. Germline values: CDR1 SQVTM, CDR2 ANQGSEA. The CDR3 covers 12 residues. The CDR3 sequence: CSVEQGNYGYTF. The CDR3 region has the DNA TGCAGCGTTGAACAGGGTAACTATGGCTACACCTTC.

The rearrangement uses TRBV20-1 and TRBJ2-3, with D maybe TRBD1 (5 bases). The CDR3 loop spans 10 amino acids. The V gene's germline CDR1 is DFQATT and CDR2 SNEGSKA (reference sequence). The CDR3, as DNA: TGCGGGGCGAGCACAGATACGCAGTATTTT. This encodes CGASTDTQYF.

The CDR3 DNA follows: TGTGCCAGCAGCTCTACGGGGGGGTGGAGGGATGGCTACACCTTC. Amino acid sequence: CASSSTGGWRDGYTF. This chain joins TRBV7-2 and TRBJ1-2; a possible D gene is TRBD1 (5 bases). This CDR3 comprises 15 residues. V was clipped by 4 bases and J by 6 bases, with 18 bases between them. Germline values: CDR1 SGHTA, CDR2 FQGNSA. Full variable domain (outside the CDR3, taken from reference TRBV7-2 and TRBJ1-2): GAGVSQSPSNKVTEKGKDVELRCDPISGHTALYWYRQSLGQGLEFLIYFQGNSAPDKSGLPSDRFSAERTGGSVSTLTIQRTQQEDSAVYLCASSSTGGWRDGYTFGSGTRLTVV.

The rearrangement uses TRBV5-1 and TRBJ2-1; maybe TRBD1 (5 bases). With 4 bases removed from V and 7 bases from J, the gap between germline ends came to 21 bases. CDR1 and CDR2 (germline): SGHRS, YFSETQ. The CDR3 is 16 amino acids. Here the CDR3 reads CASSLSTVQVGNEQFF. DNA for the CDR3: TGCGCCAGCAGCCTCTCGACAGTCCAGGTTGGTAATGAGCAGTTCTTC.

The chain carries TRBV10-3 and TRBJ2-2; D gene unclear. CDR1 and CDR2 from the germline V gene are ENHRY and SYGVKD. The CDR3 spans 18 residues. The V end was cut by 0 bases, the J end by 6 bases, with 20 bases between. CDR3 protein: CAISESFQLRGVAGELFF. DNA of the CDR3: TGTGCCATCAGTGAGTCGTTTCAGCTGCGAGGAGTGGCCGGGGAGCTGTTTTTT.

The rearrangement joins TRBV28 to TRBJ1-2; 10 positions agree with TRBD1. V dropped 11 bases and J dropped 6; count of bases not matched to a gene: 3. This CDR3 has 11 residues. Germline values: CDR1 MDHEN, CDR2 SYDVKM. CDR3 in amino acids: CADRGLDGYTF. The CDR3 coding sequence is TGTGCCGACAGGGGGCTGGATGGCTACACCTTC.

The chain recombines TRBV7-8 with TRBJ1-2, with TRBD1 identical over 8 bases. From germline, CDR1 is SGHVS and CDR2 FQNEAQ. This CDR3 contains 16 residues. V trimming: 6 bases; J trimming: 3 bases; junction bases outside the gene matches: 12. CDR3 loop: CASRHTRAGGDYGYTF. CDR3 nucleotide sequence: TGTGCCAGCAGACACACAAGGGCAGGGGGCGACTATGGCTACACCTTC.

The J gene is TRBJ2-5, the V gene TRBV5-5, with 10 bases lining up with TRBD1. The germline V gene has CDR1 SGHKS and CDR2 YYEKEE (reference sequence). The CDR3 is 14 amino acids. The V gene end was trimmed by 4 bases and the J gene end by 5 bases; junction bases not matched to a gene: 5. This CDR3 reads CASSRQGAFETQYF. CDR3 bases: TGTGCCAGCAGCCGACAGGGGGCGTTTGAGACCCAGTACTTC.

The gene calls are TRBV10-3 and TRBJ1-5, with D possibly being TRBD1 (6 bases). V was shortened by 5 bases and J by 6 bases, with 14 bases between the two germline ends. Germline CDR1 and CDR2: ENHRY and SYGVKD. CDR3 size: 14 residues. The chain's CDR3 is CAISTGSSGQPQHF. CDR3 sequence (DNA): TGTGCCATCAGTACAGGGTCGTCGGGTCAGCCCCAGCATTTT.

The rearrangement uses TRBV5-6 and TRBJ1-3; TRBD1 aligns across 10 bases. V trimming: 6 bases; J trimming: 2 bases; junction bases outside the gene matches: 8. This CDR3 spans 16 amino acids. Germline CDR1 and CDR2: SGHDT and YYEEEE. CDR3 nucleotides: TGTGCCAGCAAAAGATACGGGACAGGGGCTGGAAACACCATATATTTT. Translating gives CASKRYGTGAGNTIYF.

The chain employs TRBV28 and TRBJ1-2; D possibly corresponds to TRBD1 (6 bases). Trimming cost V 5 bases and J 4 bases, with 20 bases left between them. The CDR3 has 16 amino acids. Germline assignment: CDR1 MDHEN and CDR2 SYDVKM. CDR3 nucleotides: TGTGCCAGCAGTACCCCGACAGGTCGGCGGGTCTATGGCTACACCTTC. Residues: CASSTPTGRRVYGYTF.

The rearrangement uses TRBV6-1 and TRBJ1-5; D gene ambiguous. The CDR3 sequence is 11 residues long. Trimming stripped 5 bases from V and 4 bases from J, with 3 bases between. Germline V gives CDR1 MNHNS, CDR2 SASEGT. The CDR3 coding sequence is TGTGCCAGCAGTCAAAATCAGCCCCAGCATTTT. This translates into CASSQNQPQHF.

The chain combines TRBV19 with TRBJ2-2; no firm D call. Trimming removed 6 bases from V and 4 bases from J, with 15 bases in between. Germline loops: CDR1 LNHDA, CDR2 SQIVND (reference sequence). The CDR3 length is 15 residues. As DNA, the CDR3 is TGTGCCAGTAGCACTGCGACACATTCCACCGGGGAGCTGTTTTTT. It specifies CASSTATHSTGELFF.